This T cell receptor beta chain was found in a study of blood T cell repertoires in COVID-19. V gave up 0 bases and J gave up 6 bases, with 15 bases separating them. Per the germline V gene, CDR1 is LGHNA and CDR2 is YSLEER. The CDR3 spans 16 residues. TCRdb keeps only in-frame clones here, not all; method: immunoSEQ multiplex PCR. The sample includes 250,000 to 300,000 clones, 87% of them seen just once. The source material was peripheral blood. The clonotype was recovered from a woman in her fifties or sixties who had recovered from COVID-19. V is TRBV4-3 and J is TRBJ2-1; D perhaps matches TRBD1 (5 bases). Written as DNA, the CDR3 is TGCGCCAGCAGCCAAGATCTACGTCGCCAGGGCAATGAGCAGTTCTTC. It yields the protein CASSQDLRRQGNEQFF.